This T cell receptor (beta chain) was observed in a study of OX40 agonist ivuxolimab in advanced cancers. Study in general: The patients received agonistic anti-OX40 (CD134) antibody ivuxolimab. Patients assigned to dose escalation were diagnosed with hepatocellular carcinoma, melanoma, renal cell or head and neck cancer.

The assay was immunoSEQ multiplex PCR, and TCRdb's table has in-frame clones only and misses some. The sample consists of around 55,000 clones, approximately 83% of them appearing once. Germline CDR1 and CDR2: MDHEN and SYDVKM. The CDR3 is 15 amino acids. V trimming: 6 bases; J trimming: 1 base; junction bases outside the gene matches: 2. Study results and caveats: Low clonal expansion, among the lowest seen, marked partial responders at 0.1-3.0 mg/kg. The specificity for antigen of the expanded peripheral T cells was not determined.

As concerns this clone: Its matching antigen is unknown.

This sequence originates from an adult with an advanced solid tumor such as melanoma, head and neck, liver or kidney cancer. The sequences come from CD4+ or CD8+ T cells sorted from blood, collected in a trial of the OX40 agonist ivuxolimab. The chain has TRBV28 and TRBJ2-6; TRBD1 agrees at 8 bases. CDR3: CASRTGGSGANVLTF. In nucleotides, the CDR3 is TGTGCCAGCAGAACAGGGGGATCTGGGGCCAACGTCCTGACTTTC.